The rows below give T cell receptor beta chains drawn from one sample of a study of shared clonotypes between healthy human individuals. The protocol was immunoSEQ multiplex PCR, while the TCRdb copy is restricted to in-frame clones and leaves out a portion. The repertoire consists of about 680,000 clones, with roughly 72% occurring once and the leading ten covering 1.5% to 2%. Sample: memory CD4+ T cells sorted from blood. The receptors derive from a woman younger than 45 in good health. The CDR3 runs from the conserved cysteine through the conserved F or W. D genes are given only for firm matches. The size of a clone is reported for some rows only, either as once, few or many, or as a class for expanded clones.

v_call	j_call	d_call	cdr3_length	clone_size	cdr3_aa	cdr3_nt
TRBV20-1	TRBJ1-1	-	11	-	CSAKPGIEAFF	TGCAGTGCTAAACCGGGGATTGAAGCTTTCTTT
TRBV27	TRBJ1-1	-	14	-	CASSSYPGQGKAFF	TGTGCCAGCAGTTCCTACCCGGGCCAAGGAAAAGCTTTCTTT
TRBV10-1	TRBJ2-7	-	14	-	CASSESGVIHEQYF	TGCGCCAGCAGTGAATCGGGAGTGATCCACGAGCAGTACTTC
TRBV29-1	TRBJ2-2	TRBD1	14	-	CSVQKTGFTGELFF	TGCAGCGTTCAGAAGACAGGGTTCACCGGGGAGCTGTTTTTT
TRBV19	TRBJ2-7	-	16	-	CASSGKAQAFSYEQYF	TGTGCCAGTAGTGGAAAGGCACAGGCCTTCTCCTACGAGCAGTACTTC
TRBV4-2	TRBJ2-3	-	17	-	CASSQTNQGRRADTQYF	TGTGCCAGCAGCCAGACGAACCAAGGACGGCGGGCAGATACGCAGTATTTT
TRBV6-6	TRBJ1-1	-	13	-	CASIAGTNTEAFF	TGTGCCAGCATCGCAGGAACGAACACTGAAGCTTTCTTT
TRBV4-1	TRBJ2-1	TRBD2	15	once	CASSQGTSSHNEQFF	TGCGCCAGCAGCCAAGGGACTAGCTCCCACAATGAGCAGTTCTTC
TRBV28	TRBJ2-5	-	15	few	CASSRTGGLRETQYF	TGTGCCAGCAGTCGCACTGGGGGCCTCCGGGAGACCCAGTACTTC
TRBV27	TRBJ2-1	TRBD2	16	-	CASSEPGLVANNEQFF	TGTGCCAGCAGTGAACCGGGACTAGTGGCGAACAATGAGCAGTTCTTC
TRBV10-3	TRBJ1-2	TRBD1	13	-	CAISSGTGYGYTF	TGTGCCATCAGCTCCGGGACAGGGTATGGCTACACCTTC
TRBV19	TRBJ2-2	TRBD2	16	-	CASSMGLAGNTGELFF	TGTGCCAGTAGTATGGGACTAGCGGGGAACACCGGGGAGCTGTTTTTT
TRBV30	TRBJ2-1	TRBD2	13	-	CAWGRDQRNEQFF	TGTGCCTGGGGGAGGGACCAAAGGAATGAGCAGTTCTTC
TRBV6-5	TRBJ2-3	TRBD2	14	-	CASRKSRLADTQYF	TGTGCCAGCAGAAAATCCCGACTAGCCGATACGCAGTATTTT
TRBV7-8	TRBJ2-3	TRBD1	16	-	CASSLGVQGYTDTQYF	TGTGCCAGCAGCTTAGGGGTACAGGGGTACACAGATACGCAGTATTTT
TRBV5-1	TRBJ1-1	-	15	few	CASSLDGGRGTEAFF	TGCGCCAGCAGCTTGGATGGGGGGAGAGGGACTGAAGCTTTCTTT
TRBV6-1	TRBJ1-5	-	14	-	CASSEFGQFQPQHF	TGTGCCAGCAGTGAATTTGGACAGTTTCAGCCCCAGCATTTT
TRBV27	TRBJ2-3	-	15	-	CASSLSVLPRDTQYF	TGTGCCAGCAGTTTATCGGTGCTCCCAAGGGATACGCAGTATTTT
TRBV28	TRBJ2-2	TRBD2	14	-	CASGRAGGFGELFF	TGTGCCAGCGGCCGGGCGGGAGGGTTCGGGGAGCTGTTTTTT
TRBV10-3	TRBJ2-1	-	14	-	CAISDGILYNEQFF	TGTGCCATCTCGGATGGTATACTCTACAATGAGCAGTTCTTC
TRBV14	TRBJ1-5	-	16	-	CASSQAGLHTNQPQHF	TGTGCCAGCAGCCAGGCCGGGCTACATACCAATCAGCCCCAGCATTTT
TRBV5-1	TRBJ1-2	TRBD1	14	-	CASSLTGGIDGYTF	TGCGCCAGCAGCTTGACAGGGGGTATTGATGGCTACACCTTC
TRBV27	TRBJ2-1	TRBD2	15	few	CASSLSSGYYNEQFF	TGTGCCAGCAGTTTGTCTAGCGGATACTACAATGAGCAGTTCTTC
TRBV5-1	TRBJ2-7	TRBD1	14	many	CASSQGQRDYEQYF	TGCGCCAGCAGCCAGGGACAGCGAGACTACGAGCAGTACTTC
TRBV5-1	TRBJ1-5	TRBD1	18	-	CASSLGFPGTGENQPQHF	TGCGCCAGCAGCTTGGGCTTTCCCGGGACAGGGGAAAATCAGCCCCAGCATTTT
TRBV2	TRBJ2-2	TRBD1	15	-	CASIRDRTNTGELFF	TGTGCCAGCATAAGGGACAGGACGAACACCGGGGAGCTGTTTTTT
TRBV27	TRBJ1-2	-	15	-	CASSSWGGLRSGYTF	TGTGCCAGCAGTTCCTGGGGGGGGCTTCGATCTGGCTACACCTTC
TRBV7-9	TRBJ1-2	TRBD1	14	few	CASTLGQGVLGYTF	TGTGCCAGCACCTTGGGACAGGGTGTCCTTGGCTACACCTTC
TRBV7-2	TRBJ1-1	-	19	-	CASSHERGHLKKQGPEAFF	TGTGCCAGCAGCCACGAGCGGGGACACCTGAAGAAGCAAGGACCTGAAGCTTTCTTT
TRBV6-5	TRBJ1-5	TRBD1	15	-	CASSYRDRSNQPQHF	TGTGCCAGCAGTTACCGGGACAGAAGCAATCAGCCCCAGCATTTT
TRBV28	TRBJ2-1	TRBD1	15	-	CASYLWDRVSNEQFF	TGTGCCAGCTACTTATGGGACAGGGTGTCAAATGAGCAGTTCTTC
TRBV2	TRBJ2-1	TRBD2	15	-	CASSGTSGAYNEQFF	TGTGCCAGCAGTGGGACTAGCGGGGCCTACAATGAGCAGTTCTTC
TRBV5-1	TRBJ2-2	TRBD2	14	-	CASDSGSGTGELFF	TGCGCCAGCGACAGCGGGAGTGGCACCGGGGAGCTGTTTTTT
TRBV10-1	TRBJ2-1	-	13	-	CASSESPESEQFF	TGCGCCAGCAGTGAGTCGCCGGAGAGTGAGCAGTTCTTC
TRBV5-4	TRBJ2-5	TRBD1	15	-	CASSLPTGGTETQYF	TGTGCCAGCAGCCTACCGACAGGGGGTACTGAGACCCAGTACTTC
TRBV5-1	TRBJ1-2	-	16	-	CASSPLSQGTYGGYTF	TGCGCCAGCAGCCCGCTTTCACAGGGAACCTATGGAGGCTACACCTTC
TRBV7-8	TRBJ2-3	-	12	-	CASSPPTDTQYF	TGTGCCAGCAGCCCACCCACAGATACGCAGTATTTT
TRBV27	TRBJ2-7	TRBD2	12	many	CASQREGGEQYF	TGTGCCAGCCAGCGGGAGGGTGGAGAGCAGTACTTC
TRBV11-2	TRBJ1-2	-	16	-	CASSSDQQRAYYGYTF	TGTGCCAGCAGTTCAGACCAACAGAGAGCCTACTATGGCTACACCTTC
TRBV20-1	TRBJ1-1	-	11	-	CSAKRAAEAFF	TGCAGTGCCAAAAGAGCGGCTGAAGCTTTCTTT
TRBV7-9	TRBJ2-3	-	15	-	CASSAMTTFTDTQYF	TGTGCCAGCAGCGCAATGACTACGTTCACAGATACGCAGTATTTT
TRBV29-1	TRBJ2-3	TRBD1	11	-	CSVNPRGTQYF	TGCAGCGTGAACCCCAGGGGGACGCAGTATTTT
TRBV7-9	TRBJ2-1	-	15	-	CASSLGGSGRNEQFF	TGTGCCAGCAGCTTAGGGGGGAGCGGAAGAAATGAGCAGTTCTTC